This entry lists 8 T cell receptor beta chains sequenced from one sample in a study of blood T cell repertoires in COVID-19. Generated by immunoSEQ multiplex PCR, the TCRdb table keeps only in-frame clones and is missing some. The table shows 150,000 to 200,000 clones, with approximately 80% occurring only once. Sequenced: peripheral blood. These receptors were collected from an elderly woman with acute or convalescent COVID-19.

This clone was seen only a few times. The V and J genes are TRBV7-3 and TRBJ2-1; 12 bases match TRBD2. The CDR3 loop spans 16 amino acids. The V gene's germline CDR1 is SGHTA and CDR2 FQGTGA. V shed 5 bases, J shed 4 bases, and the junction held 6 bases outside the gene matches. CDR3 protein: CASSTPGLAGYNEQFF. In DNA, the CDR3 is TGTGCCAGCAGCACGCCGGGACTAGCGGGTTACAATGAGCAGTTCTTC.

This clone showed up just once. This rearrangement joins TRBV7-9 to TRBJ1-1; 9 positions match TRBD1. The V gene's germline CDR1 is SEHNR and CDR2 FQNEAQ (reference sequence). The ends lost 7 bases at V and 5 bases at J; junction bases unmatched: 11. The CDR3 contains 15 residues. The CDR3: CASIQGQGKRTEAFF. The DNA of the CDR3 is TGTGCCAGCATCCAGGGACAGGGTAAGAGAACTGAAGCTTTCTTT.

The chain recombines TRBV11-2 with TRBJ2-7; D gene ambiguous. The CDR3 is made up of 14 amino acids. CDR1 is SGHAT and CDR2 is FQNNGV in the germline V gene. Trimming removed 1 base from V and 2 bases from J, with 9 bases in between. CDR3 DNA sequence: TGTGCCAGCAGCTTAGGTCGACGGGCCTACGAGCAGTACTTC. It specifies CASSLGRRAYEQYF.

The gene calls are TRBV7-2 and TRBJ1-2; 8 nucleotides agree with TRBD1. Per germline, CDR1 SGHTA and CDR2 FQGNSA. V lost 1 base to trimming and J lost 7 bases; unmatched junction nucleotides: 8. The CDR3 length is 15 residues. As DNA, the CDR3 is TGTGCCAGCAGCTTAGGGGCGCAGGGGGCGCGTGGCTACACCTTC. Translating it yields CASSLGAQGARGYTF.

The rearrangement uses TRBV2 and TRBJ1-6; D uncertain. Trimming stripped 8 bases from V and 7 bases from J, with 18 bases between. Germline CDR1 reads SNHLY; CDR2 reads FYNNEI. The CDR3 spans 15 residues. This chain's CDR3 is CASRGYDGRNSPLHF. CDR3 sequence (DNA): TGTGCCAGCCGAGGGTATGACGGCCGAAATTCACCCCTCCACTTT.

Here the CDR3 DNA reads TGTGCCTGGATGGGGGCAGCTGAAGCTTTCTTT. Its translation is CAWMGAAEAFF. The V and J genes are TRBV30 and TRBJ1-1; tentatively, D is TRBD1 (6 bases). From germline, CDR1 is GTSNPN and CDR2 SVGIG (reference sequence). Trimming shortened V by 4 bases and J by 6 bases, and 9 bases separated the two germline ends. The CDR3 is made up of 11 amino acids.

This chain connects TRBV6-8 to TRBJ2-7; D tentatively reads TRBD1 or TRBD2 (9 bases each). Germline V gene data show CDR1 as MNHGY and CDR2 as SAAAGT. The CDR3 loop spans 20 amino acids. Trimming cost V 6 bases and J 1 base, with 31 bases left between them. The CDR3 DNA is TGTGCCAGCAGAAGACAGGGGGGCGGACTAGCGAGGAGGAGGTCCTACGAGCAGTACTTC. Encoded protein: CASRRQGGGLARRRSYEQYF.

The chain employs TRBV6-1 and TRBJ1-4, with 7 bases identical to TRBD1. With V trimmed by 3 bases and J by 0 bases, 1 base remained unmatched. This CDR3 spans 15 amino acids. Germline loops: CDR1 MNHNS, CDR2 SASEGT. DNA of the CDR3: TGTGCCAGCAGTGAGGGACAGTCAACTAATGAAAAACTGTTTTTT. Its protein product is CASSEGQSTNEKLFF.